This T cell receptor (beta chain) was profiled in a study of T cells in Graves' hyperthyroidism and ophthalmopathy. Amplified regions were TCR beta CDR3 sequences from RNA transcripts. First-round RT-PCR targeting the TCR CDR3 was performed with the HTBI primer set. One entry per CDR3 protein results from TCRdb running MiXCR on the multiplex PCR reads. Here the sample spans 450,000 to 550,000 distinct CDR3 sequences, around 22% being singletons. Whole-study results and caveats: Ophthalmopathy could be told apart from stable hyperthyroidism with a 13 V-J model.

On the basis of clinical symptoms, serum thyroxine and TRAb, thyroid ultrasound and orbital computed tomography, diagnoses were made. This clonotype showed up many times. Its matching antigen is unknown. CDR3 length equals 14 residues. The germline V and J ends were trimmed by 4 bases and 4 bases, with 14 bases remaining between them. Germline V gene sequence: CDR1 MNHEY, CDR2 SVGAGI. The material sequenced was blood. The TCR sequence derives from a young woman with Graves' ophthalmopathy. V is TRBV6-5 and J is TRBJ2-7, with unresolved D. The CDR3 DNA sequence: TGTGCCAGCAGTTTAACGAGAGTGCGTTACGAGCAGTACTTC. Translated, it gives CASSLTRVRYEQYF.